The rows below give T cell receptor beta chains drawn from one sample of a study of shared clonotypes between healthy human individuals. Sequencing was performed with immunoSEQ multiplex PCR; in TCRdb, only in-frame clones are kept and a portion is missing. The sample yields just over 2,000,000 clones, roughly 94% seen once. The specimen sequenced was naive CD4+ T cells sorted from blood. The receptors were sampled from a man aged 18 to 30 in good health. Both conserved end residues are part of each CDR3. A D gene is named only where the DNA matches it firmly. Size values are once, few and many counts, or a class for expanded clones, and some rows have none.

j_call v_call d_call clone_size cdr3_aa cdr3_nt
TRBJ2-2 TRBV6-1 . . CASSGRLSANTGELFF TGTGCCAGCAGTGGGCGCTTATCCGCGAACACCGGGGAGCTGTTTTTT
TRBJ2-2 TRBV10-2 . . CASKFGITGELFF TGCGCCAGCAAATTCGGGATCACCGGGGAGCTGTTTTTT
TRBJ2-2 TRBV6-1 . . CASSDYRTLSPGELFF TGTGCCAGCAGTGACTACAGGACTCTATCACCCGGGGAGCTGTTTTTT
TRBJ1-6 TRBV6-5 . . CATARDPLDSPLHF TGTGCCACGGCGCGGGATCCCCTTGATTCACCCCTCCACTTT
TRBJ2-5 TRBV18 TRBD1 . CASSRGQEETQYF TGTGCCAGCTCCCGGGGACAGGAAGAGACCCAGTACTTC
TRBJ1-3 TRBV30 . . CAWITRGDPTGNTIYF TGTGCCTGGATCACAAGGGGTGACCCCACTGGAAACACCATATATTTT
TRBJ2-1 TRBV4-3 TRBD2 . CASSPSWAGVNEQFF TGCGCCAGCAGCCCCAGTTGGGCGGGAGTCAATGAGCAGTTCTTC
TRBJ1-5 TRBV2 TRBD1 . CASSREGQGMGNQPQHF TGTGCCAGCAGTCGCGAGGGACAGGGGATGGGGAATCAGCCCCAGCATTTT
TRBJ2-3 TRBV9 . . CASKNRATDTQYF TGTGCCAGCAAGAACAGGGCCACAGATACGCAGTATTTT
TRBJ1-5 TRBV7-9 . . CASSKQGSNQPQHF TGTGCCAGCAGCAAACAGGGAAGCAATCAGCCCCAGCATTTT
TRBJ1-6 TRBV19 . few CASSMTGNSPLHF TGTGCCAGTAGTATGACGGGAAATTCACCCCTCCACTTT
TRBJ2-1 TRBV5-1 TRBD2 . CASSLVASGQFLGFF TGCGCCAGCAGCTTGGTCGCTAGCGGGCAATTCTTGGGGTTCTTC
TRBJ2-5 TRBV19 . . CASSPGPDRETQYF TGTGCCAGTAGCCCGGGACCCGATCGGGAGACCCAGTACTTC
TRBJ1-1 TRBV28 . . CASSLRVGMNTEAFF TGTGCCAGCAGCCTAAGGGTCGGGATGAACACTGAAGCTTTCTTT
TRBJ1-4 TRBV7-9 . . CASSLRGAQEKLFF TGTGCCAGCAGCTTACGAGGGGCTCAGGAAAAACTGTTTTTT
TRBJ2-5 TRBV2 . . CASRRGEETQYF TGTGCCAGCAGGAGGGGGGAAGAGACCCAGTACTTC
TRBJ1-1 TRBV19 TRBD1 . CASRRTGQMNTEAFF TGTGCCAGTAGACGGACAGGGCAAATGAACACTGAAGCTTTCTTT
TRBJ2-3 TRBV7-2 . . CASSFRAADTQYF TGTGCCAGCAGCTTTAGGGCCGCAGATACGCAGTATTTT
TRBJ1-5 TRBV5-1 . once CASSLGTGTISNQPQHF TGCGCCAGCAGCTTAGGGACCGGGACAATTAGCAATCAGCCCCAGCATTTT
TRBJ1-6 TRBV19 . . CASRGQGRENSPLHF TGTGCCAGTAGGGGCCAGGGCAGGGAGAATTCACCCCTCCACTTT
TRBJ1-1 TRBV6-5 . . CASSFPGASNTEAFF TGTGCCAGCAGTTTCCCAGGGGCTTCGAACACTGAAGCTTTCTTT
TRBJ1-2 TRBV6-1 . . CASSEAGRPNYGYTF TGTGCCAGCAGTGAAGCGGGCAGACCTAACTATGGCTACACCTTC
TRBJ1-5 TRBV2 . once CASSEGDSNQPQHF TGTGCCAGCAGTGAAGGGGATAGCAATCAGCCCCAGCATTTT
TRBJ2-3 TRBV5-1 . . CASSSIELGDTQYF TGCGCCAGCAGCTCGATCGAACTGGGGGATACGCAGTATTTT
TRBJ1-2 TRBV5-1 . . CASSLATTNYGYTF TGCGCCAGCAGCTTGGCTACAACGAACTATGGCTACACCTTC
TRBJ2-1 TRBV4-3 . . CASSEEYRATNEQFF TGCGCCAGCAGCGAAGAATACAGGGCTACGAATGAGCAGTTCTTC
TRBJ2-1 TRBV7-8 TRBD1 once CASSWTGPVYNEQFF TGTGCCAGCAGCTGGACAGGGCCGGTATACAATGAGCAGTTCTTC
TRBJ2-7 TRBV18 . . CASSPSLPPAGEQYF TGTGCCAGCTCACCCTCTCTCCCCCCGGCGGGCGAGCAGTACTTC
TRBJ2-7 TRBV29-1 TRBD1 few CSVAGTGVFSAPNEQYF TGCAGCGTGGCCGGGACAGGGGTTTTTTCCGCCCCCAACGAGCAGTACTTC
TRBJ2-1 TRBV4-1 TRBD1 . CASSQPTRTGNEQFF TGCGCCAGCAGCCAACCTACGAGGACAGGCAATGAGCAGTTCTTC
TRBJ1-2 TRBV10-3 . . CAISESGGTFYGYTF TGTGCCATCAGTGAGTCCGGGGGGACTTTCTATGGCTACACCTTC
TRBJ1-1 TRBV30 TRBD1 . CAWRGQGGEAFF TGTGCCTGGAGGGGACAGGGGGGCGAAGCTTTCTTT
TRBJ1-2 TRBV30 . . CAWSVLGTTNYGYTF TGTGCCTGGAGTGTTCTCGGGACAACTAACTATGGCTACACCTTC